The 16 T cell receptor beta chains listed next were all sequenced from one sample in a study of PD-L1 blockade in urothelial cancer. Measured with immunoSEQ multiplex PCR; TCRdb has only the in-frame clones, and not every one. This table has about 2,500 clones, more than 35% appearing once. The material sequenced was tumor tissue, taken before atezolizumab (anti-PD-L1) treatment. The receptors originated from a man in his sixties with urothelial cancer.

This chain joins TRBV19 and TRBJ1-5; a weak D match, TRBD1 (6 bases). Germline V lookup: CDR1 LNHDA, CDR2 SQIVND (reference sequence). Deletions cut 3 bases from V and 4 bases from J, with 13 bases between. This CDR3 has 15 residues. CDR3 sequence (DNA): TGTGCCAGTAGTATCGGGCAGGGGCGTAATCAGCCCCAGCATTTT. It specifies CASSIGQGRNQPQHF.

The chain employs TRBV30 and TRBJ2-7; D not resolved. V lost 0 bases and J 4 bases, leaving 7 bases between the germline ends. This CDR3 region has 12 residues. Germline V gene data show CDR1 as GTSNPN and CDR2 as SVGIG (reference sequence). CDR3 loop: CAWSVGPYEQYF. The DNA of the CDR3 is TGTGCCTGGAGTGTGGGTCCTTACGAGCAGTACTTC.

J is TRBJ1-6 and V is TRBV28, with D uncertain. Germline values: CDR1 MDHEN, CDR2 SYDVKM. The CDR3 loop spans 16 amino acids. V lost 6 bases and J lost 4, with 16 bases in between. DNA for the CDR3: TGTGCCAGCAGCCCTTCGAGAGGATGGTATAATTCACCCCTCCACTTT. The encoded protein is CASSPSRGWYNSPLHF.

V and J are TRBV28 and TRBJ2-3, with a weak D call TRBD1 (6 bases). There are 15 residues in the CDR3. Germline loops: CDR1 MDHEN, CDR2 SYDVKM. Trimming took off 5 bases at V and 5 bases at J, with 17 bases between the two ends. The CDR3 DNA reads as TGTGCCAGCAGTATTACAGGGTTGCTTGGAGATACGCAGTATTTT. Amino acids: CASSITGLLGDTQYF. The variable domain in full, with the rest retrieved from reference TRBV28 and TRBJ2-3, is DVKVTQSSRYLVKRTGEKVFLECVQDMDHENMFWYRQDPGLGLRLIYFSYDVKMKEKGDIPEGYSVSREKKERFSLILESASTNQTSMYLCASSITGLLGDTQYFGPGTRLTVL.

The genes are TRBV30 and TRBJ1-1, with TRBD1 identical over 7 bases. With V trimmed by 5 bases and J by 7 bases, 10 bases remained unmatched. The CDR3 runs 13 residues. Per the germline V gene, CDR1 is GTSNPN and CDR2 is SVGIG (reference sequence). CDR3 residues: CAWALQGLSEAFF. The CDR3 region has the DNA TGTGCCTGGGCGCTACAGGGGCTGAGTGAAGCTTTCTTT. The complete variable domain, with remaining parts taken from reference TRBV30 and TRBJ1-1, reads SQTIHQWPATLVQPVGSPLSLECTVEGTSNPNLYWYRQAAGRGLQLLFYSVGIGQISSEVPQNLSASRPQDRQFILSSKKLLLSDSGFYLCAWALQGLSEAFFGQGTRLTVV.

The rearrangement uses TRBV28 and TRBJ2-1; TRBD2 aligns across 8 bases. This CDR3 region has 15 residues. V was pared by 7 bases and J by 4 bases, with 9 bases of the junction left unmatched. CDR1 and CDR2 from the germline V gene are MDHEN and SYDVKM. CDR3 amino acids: CASTLSGGRYNEQFF. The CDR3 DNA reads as TGTGCCAGCACCCTGAGCGGGGGAAGATACAATGAGCAGTTCTTC.

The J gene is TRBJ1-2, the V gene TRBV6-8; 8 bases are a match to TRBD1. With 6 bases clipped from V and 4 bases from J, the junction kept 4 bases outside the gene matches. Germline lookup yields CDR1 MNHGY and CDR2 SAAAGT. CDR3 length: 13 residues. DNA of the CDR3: TGTGCCAGCAGACGACAGGGGAGCTATGGCTACACCTTC. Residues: CASRRQGSYGYTF.

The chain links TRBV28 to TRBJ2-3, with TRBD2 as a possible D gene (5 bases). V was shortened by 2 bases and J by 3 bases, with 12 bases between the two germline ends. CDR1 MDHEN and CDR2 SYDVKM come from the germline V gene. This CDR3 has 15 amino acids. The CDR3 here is CASSLELVATDTQYF. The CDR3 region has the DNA TGTGCCAGCAGTTTAGAACTAGTCGCAACAGATACGCAGTATTTT.

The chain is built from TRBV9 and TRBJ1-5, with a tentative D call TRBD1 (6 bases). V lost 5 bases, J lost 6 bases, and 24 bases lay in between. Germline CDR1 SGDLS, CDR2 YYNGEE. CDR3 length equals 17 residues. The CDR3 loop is CASSYTGAGEGSQPQHF. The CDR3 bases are TGTGCCAGCAGTTACACTGGGGCAGGGGAAGGGAGTCAGCCCCAGCATTTT. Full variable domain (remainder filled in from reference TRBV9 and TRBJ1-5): DSGVTQTPKHLITATGQRVTLRCSPRSGDLSVYWYQQSLDQGLQFLIQYYNGEERAKGNILERFSAQQFPDLHSELNLSSLELGDSALYFCASSYTGAGEGSQPQHFGDGTRLSIL.

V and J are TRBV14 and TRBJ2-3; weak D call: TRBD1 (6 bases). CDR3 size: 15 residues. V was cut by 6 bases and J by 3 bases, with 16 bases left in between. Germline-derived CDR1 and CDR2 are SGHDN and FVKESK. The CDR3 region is CASSRIQGPTDTQYF. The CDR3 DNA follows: TGTGCCAGCAGTCGAATACAGGGACCAACAGATACGCAGTATTTT.

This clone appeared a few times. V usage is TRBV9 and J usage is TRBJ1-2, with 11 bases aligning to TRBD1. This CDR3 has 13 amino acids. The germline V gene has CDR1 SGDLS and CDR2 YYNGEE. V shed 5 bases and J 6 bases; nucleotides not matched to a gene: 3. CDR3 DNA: TGTGCCAGCAGTGGGACAGGGGGGCATGGCTACACCTTC. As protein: CASSGTGGHGYTF.

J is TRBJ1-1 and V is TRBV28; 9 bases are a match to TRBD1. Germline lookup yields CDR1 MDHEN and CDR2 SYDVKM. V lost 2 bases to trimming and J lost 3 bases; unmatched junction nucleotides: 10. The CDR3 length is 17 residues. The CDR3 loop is CASSLEGQGMTDTEAFF. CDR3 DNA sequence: TGTGCCAGCAGTTTAGAGGGACAGGGAATGACGGACACTGAAGCTTTCTTT.

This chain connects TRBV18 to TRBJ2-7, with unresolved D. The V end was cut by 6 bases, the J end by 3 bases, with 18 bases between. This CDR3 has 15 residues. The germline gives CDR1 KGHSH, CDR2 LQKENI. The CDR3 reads CASSLPLDGDYEQYF. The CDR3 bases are TGTGCCAGCTCGCTTCCTTTGGACGGAGACTACGAGCAGTACTTC. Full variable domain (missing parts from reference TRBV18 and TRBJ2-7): NAGVMQNPRHLVRRRGQEARLRCSPMKGHSHVYWYRQLPEEGLKFMVYLQKENIIDESGMPKERFSAEFPKEGPSILRIQQVVRGDSAAYFCASSLPLDGDYEQYFGPGTRLTVT.

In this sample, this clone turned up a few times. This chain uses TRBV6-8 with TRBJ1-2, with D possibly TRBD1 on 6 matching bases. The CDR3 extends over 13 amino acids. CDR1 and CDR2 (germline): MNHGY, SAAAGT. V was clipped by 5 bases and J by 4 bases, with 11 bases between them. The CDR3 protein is CASSTGNGYGYTF. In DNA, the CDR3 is TGTGCCAGCAGTACAGGGAATGGCTATGGCTACACCTTC.

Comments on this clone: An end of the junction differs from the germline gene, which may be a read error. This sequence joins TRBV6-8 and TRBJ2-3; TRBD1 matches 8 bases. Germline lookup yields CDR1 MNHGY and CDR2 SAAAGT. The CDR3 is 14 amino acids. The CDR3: CAISAGGRTDTQYF. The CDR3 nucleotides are TGTGCCATCAGTGCAGGGGGCCGGACAGATACGCAGTATTTT.

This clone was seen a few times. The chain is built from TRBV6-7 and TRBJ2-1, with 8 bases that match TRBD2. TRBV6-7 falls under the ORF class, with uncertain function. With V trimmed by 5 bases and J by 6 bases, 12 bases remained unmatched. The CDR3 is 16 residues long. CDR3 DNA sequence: TGTGCCAGCAGTGGAGGAACTAGCGGCCTGGGCAATGAGCAGTTCTTC. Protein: CASSGGTSGLGNEQFF.